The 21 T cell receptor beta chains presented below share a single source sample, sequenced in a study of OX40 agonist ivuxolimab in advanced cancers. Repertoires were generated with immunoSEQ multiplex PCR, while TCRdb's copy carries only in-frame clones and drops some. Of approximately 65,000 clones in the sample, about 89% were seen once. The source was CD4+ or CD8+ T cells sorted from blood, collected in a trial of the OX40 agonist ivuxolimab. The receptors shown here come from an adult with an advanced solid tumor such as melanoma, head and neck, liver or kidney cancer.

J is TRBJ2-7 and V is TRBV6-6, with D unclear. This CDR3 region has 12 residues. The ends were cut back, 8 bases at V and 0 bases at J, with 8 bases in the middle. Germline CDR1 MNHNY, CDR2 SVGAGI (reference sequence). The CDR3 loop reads CASQTSSYEQYF. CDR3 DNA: TGTGCCAGCCAAACAAGCTCCTACGAGCAGTACTTC.

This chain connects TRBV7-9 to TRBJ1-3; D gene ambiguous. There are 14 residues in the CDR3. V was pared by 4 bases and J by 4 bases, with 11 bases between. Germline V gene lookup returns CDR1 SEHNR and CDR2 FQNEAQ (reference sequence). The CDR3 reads CASSSSEGGNTIYF. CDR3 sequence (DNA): TGTGCCAGCAGCTCTTCGGAGGGAGGAAACACCATATATTTT.

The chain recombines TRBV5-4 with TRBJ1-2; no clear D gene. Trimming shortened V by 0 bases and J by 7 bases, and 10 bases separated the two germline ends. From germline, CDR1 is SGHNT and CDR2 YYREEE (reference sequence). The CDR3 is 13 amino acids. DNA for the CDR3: TGTGCCAGCAGCTTGGATACAAATGCTGGCTACACCTTC. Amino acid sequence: CASSLDTNAGYTF. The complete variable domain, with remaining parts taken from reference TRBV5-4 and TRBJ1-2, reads ETGVTQSPTHLIKTRGQQVTLRCSSQSGHNTVSWYQQALGQGPQFIFQYYREEENGRGNFPPRFSGLQFPNYSSELNVNALELDDSALYLCASSLDTNAGYTFGSGTRLTVV.

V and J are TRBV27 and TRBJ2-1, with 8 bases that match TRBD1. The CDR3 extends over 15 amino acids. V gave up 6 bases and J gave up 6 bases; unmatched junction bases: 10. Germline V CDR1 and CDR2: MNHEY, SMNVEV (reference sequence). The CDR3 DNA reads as TGTGCCAGCAGACGGAACAGGGGGAACCCCAATGAGCAGTTCTTC. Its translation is CASRRNRGNPNEQFF.

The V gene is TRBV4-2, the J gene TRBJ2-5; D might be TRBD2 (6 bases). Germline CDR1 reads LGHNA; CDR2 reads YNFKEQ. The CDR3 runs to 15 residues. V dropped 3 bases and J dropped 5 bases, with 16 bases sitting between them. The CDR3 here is CASSQPGREWETQYF. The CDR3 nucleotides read TGTGCCAGCAGCCAGCCCGGCCGGGAGTGGGAGACCCAGTACTTC.

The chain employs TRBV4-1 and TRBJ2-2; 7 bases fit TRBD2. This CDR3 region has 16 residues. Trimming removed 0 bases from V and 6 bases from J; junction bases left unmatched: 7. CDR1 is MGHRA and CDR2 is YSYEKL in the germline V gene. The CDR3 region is CASSQESGIVSGELFF. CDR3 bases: TGCGCCAGCAGCCAAGAGAGCGGGATTGTGTCCGGGGAGCTGTTTTTT.

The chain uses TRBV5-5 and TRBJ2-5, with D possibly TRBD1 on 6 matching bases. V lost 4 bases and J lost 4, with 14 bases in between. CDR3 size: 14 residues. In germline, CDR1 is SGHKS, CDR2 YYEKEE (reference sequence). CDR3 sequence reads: CASSKGQGSETQYF. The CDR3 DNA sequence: TGTGCCAGCAGCAAAGGTCAGGGGTCAGAGACCCAGTACTTC.

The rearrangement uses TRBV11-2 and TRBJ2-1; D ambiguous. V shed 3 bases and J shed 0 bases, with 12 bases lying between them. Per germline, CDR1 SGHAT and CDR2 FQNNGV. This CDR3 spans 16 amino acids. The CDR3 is CASSFSVQSSYNEQFF. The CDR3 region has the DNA TGTGCCAGCAGCTTCTCAGTCCAGAGCTCCTACAATGAGCAGTTCTTC.

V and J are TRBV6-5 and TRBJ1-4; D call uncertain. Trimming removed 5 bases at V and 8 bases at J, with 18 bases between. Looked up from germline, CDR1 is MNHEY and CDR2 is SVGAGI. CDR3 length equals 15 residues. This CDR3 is CASSKMDGKGEKLFF. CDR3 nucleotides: TGTGCCAGCAGTAAGATGGACGGGAAAGGGGAAAAACTGTTTTTT.

The CDR3 DNA reads as TGTGCCAGCAGCTTTAGGCGGTCAAGCAATCAGCCCCAGCATTTT. This encodes CASSFRRSSNQPQHF. The J gene is TRBJ1-5, the V gene TRBV5-6; D not resolved. CDR3 length: 15 residues. Deletions cut 2 bases from V and 1 base from J, with 10 bases between. In germline, CDR1 is SGHDT, CDR2 YYEEEE.

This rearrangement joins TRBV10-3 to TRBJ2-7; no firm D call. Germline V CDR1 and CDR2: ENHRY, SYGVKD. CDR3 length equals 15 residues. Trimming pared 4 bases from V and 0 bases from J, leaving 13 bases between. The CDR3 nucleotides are TGTGCCATCAGTGGTTTGGGATCTGGCTCCTACGAGCAGTACTTC. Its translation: CAISGLGSGSYEQYF.

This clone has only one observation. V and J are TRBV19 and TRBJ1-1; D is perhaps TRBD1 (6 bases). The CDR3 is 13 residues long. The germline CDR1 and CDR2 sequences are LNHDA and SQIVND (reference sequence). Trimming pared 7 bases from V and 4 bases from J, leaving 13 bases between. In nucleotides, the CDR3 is TGTGCCAGTACCGGGGGCCAACTCACTGAAGCTTTCTTT. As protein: CASTGGQLTEAFF.

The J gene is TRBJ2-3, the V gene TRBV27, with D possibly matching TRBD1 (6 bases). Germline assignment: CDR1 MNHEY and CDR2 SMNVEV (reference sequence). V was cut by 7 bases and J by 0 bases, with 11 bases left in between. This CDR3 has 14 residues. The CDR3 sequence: CASTRDTSTDTQYF. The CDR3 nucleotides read TGTGCCAGCACCAGGGACACCAGCACAGATACGCAGTATTTT.

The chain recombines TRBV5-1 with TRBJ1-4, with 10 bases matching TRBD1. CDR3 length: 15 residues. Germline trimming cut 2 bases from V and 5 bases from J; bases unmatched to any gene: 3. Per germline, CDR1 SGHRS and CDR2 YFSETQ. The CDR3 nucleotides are TGCGCCAGCAGCTTACTGGGACAGGGGAATGAAAAACTGTTTTTT. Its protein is CASSLLGQGNEKLFF.

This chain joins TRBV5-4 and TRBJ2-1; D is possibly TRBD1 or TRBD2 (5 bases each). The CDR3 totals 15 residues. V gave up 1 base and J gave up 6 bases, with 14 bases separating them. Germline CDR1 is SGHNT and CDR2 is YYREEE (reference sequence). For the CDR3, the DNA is TGTGCCAGCAGCTTGACCAGGGATAGCGTCAATGAGCAGTTCTTC. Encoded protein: CASSLTRDSVNEQFF.

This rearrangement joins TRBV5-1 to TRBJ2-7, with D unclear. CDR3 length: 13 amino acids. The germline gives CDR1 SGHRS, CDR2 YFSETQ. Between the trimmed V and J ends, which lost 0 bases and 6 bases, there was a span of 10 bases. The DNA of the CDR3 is TGCGCCAGCAGCTTGGAACCCAGTAGCGAGCAGTACTTC. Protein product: CASSLEPSSEQYF.

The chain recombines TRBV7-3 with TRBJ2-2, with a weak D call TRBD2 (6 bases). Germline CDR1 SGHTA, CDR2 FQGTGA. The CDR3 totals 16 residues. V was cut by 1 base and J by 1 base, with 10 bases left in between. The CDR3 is CASSLMGRGNTGELFF. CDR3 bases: TGTGCCAGCAGCTTAATGGGGCGGGGGAACACCGGGGAGCTGTTTTTT.

In nucleotides, the CDR3 is TGCGCCAGCGCCCCGGAGGGAGGGCACGAGCAGTACTTC. Amino acid sequence: CASAPEGGHEQYF. The rearrangement uses TRBV5-1 and TRBJ2-7; TRBD2 matches at 7 bases. Trimming cost V 7 bases and J 5 bases; bases outside gene matches: 9. The CDR3 spans 13 residues. Looked up from germline, CDR1 is SGHRS and CDR2 is YFSETQ.

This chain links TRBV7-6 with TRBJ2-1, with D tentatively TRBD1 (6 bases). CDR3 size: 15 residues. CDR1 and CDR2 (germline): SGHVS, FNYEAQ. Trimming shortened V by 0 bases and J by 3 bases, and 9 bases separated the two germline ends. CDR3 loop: CASSLALGGYNEQFF. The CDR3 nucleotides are TGTGCCAGCAGCTTAGCCCTAGGGGGCTACAATGAGCAGTTCTTC.

In DNA, the CDR3 is TGTGCCAGCAGCTCTGGGCCTCAGGGCGAGCAGTACTTC. It is translated as CASSSGPQGEQYF. V gene TRBV5-4 combines with J gene TRBJ2-7; possibly TRBD1 for D (5 bases). The germline V gene encodes CDR1 SGHNT and CDR2 YYREEE (reference sequence). This CDR3 is 13 amino acids long. V was clipped by 3 bases and J by 6 bases, with 13 bases between them.

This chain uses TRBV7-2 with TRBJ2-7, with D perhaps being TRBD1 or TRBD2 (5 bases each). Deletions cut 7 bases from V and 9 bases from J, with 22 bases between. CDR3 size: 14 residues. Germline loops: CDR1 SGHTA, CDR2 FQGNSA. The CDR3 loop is CASTAQGAGWVQYF. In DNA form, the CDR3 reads TGTGCCAGCACCGCGCAGGGCGCGGGCTGGGTGCAGTACTTC.